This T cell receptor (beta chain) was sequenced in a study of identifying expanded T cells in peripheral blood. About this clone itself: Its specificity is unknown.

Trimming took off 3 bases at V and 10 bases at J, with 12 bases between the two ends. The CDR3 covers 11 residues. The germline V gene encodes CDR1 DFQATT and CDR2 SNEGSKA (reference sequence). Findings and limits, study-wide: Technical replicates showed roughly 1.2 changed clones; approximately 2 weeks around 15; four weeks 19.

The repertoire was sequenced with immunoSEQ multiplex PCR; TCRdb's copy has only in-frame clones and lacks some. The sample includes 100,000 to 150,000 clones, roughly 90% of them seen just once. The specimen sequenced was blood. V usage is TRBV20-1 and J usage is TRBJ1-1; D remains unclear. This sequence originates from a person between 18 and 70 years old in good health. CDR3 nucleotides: TGCAGTGCTAGCTCTTTCGAGGGAGCTTTCTTT. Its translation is CSASSFEGAFF.